This T cell receptor beta chain was observed in a study of blood T cell repertoires in COVID-19. The overall study: Whether acute or convalescent, the COVID-19 samples came from the United States, Italy and Spain. PBMCs, B-cell-depleted T cells, or T cells provided the cDNA or gDNA that made up the material.

The CDR3 extends over 12 amino acids. Germline V gene lookup returns CDR1 LGHDT and CDR2 YNNKEL (reference sequence). Trimming took off 5 bases at V and 11 bases at J, with 15 bases between the two ends. Original processing methods: Nucleated cell number was recorded as an estimate derived from reference gene primer amplification. Clones were read by immunoSEQ multiplex PCR, and TCRdb kept only the in-frame ones, dropping some. For V, J and clone size, that table is used; D and trimming come from the DNA. The sample has a few hundred thousand clones, around 89% seen once. The sample taken for sequencing was peripheral blood. The chain links TRBV3-1 (or the pseudogene TRBV3-2) to TRBJ1-1; possible D gene TRBD1, 5 bases. This receptor was taken from a man aged 55 to 69 who had recovered from COVID-19. The CDR3 DNA reads as TGTGCCAGCAGCTATCCGGAGGGGAGGGCTTTCTTT. Protein sequence: CASSYPEGRAFF.